This TCR beta chain emerged from a study of T-cell reconstitution after alpha-beta-depleted transplantation in children. Unique molecular identifiers were used in preparing the TCRbeta library. MiXCR was run by TCRdb on the PCR reads, yielding one entry per CDR3 protein. This table has 200,000 to 250,000 distinct CDR3 sequences, about a tenth appearing once. The CDR3 has 19 amino acids. CDR1 and CDR2 (germline): MRHNA, SNTAGT. With 11 bases clipped from V and 4 bases from J, the junction kept 22 bases outside the gene matches. Sequenced here: PBMCs, sampled before TCRalphabeta/CD19-depleted stem cell transplant. The V gene is TRBV6-4, the J gene TRBJ2-3; 12 bases map to TRBD2. The sequence was obtained from a child younger than two with acute myeloid leukemia, due to receive a stem cell transplant. The CDR3: CAFSLGQGPSGRAPDTQYF. The CDR3 DNA follows: TGTGCCTTCAGTCTCGGACAGGGTCCTAGCGGGAGGGCCCCAGATACGCAGTATTTT.